The clone carrying this T cell receptor beta chain was seen only a few times. What it recognizes is unknown. The CDR3 sequence is 17 residues long. Per the germline V gene, CDR1 is KGHDR and CDR2 is SFDVKD. V lost 9 bases and J 3 bases, leaving 23 bases between the germline ends. TCRdb analysed the 5' RACE reads with MiXCR anew, one entry per CDR3 protein. The sample consists of hundreds of thousands of distinct CDR3 sequences, roughly 8.6% of them appearing once. The sample originates from a study of identical twins. General study findings and limits: The study drew conclusions from cross-sectional statistical analysis, not from following the same donors. Models underestimated TCR alpha sharing (out-of-frame) in monozygotic twins. Abundant beta clonotypes from cord blood bore fewer insertions; memory repertoires lacked this pattern.

This same sample was also part of a study on yellow fever vaccine responses in identical twins.

Material: memory (CD45RO+) T cells sorted from blood. This TCR was recovered from a woman in her late teens or twenties in good health. This chain links TRBV24-1 with TRBJ1-5, with a tentative D call TRBD1 (6 bases). The CDR3 sequence: CATDKPHRDKVNQPQHF. The CDR3 DNA sequence: TGTGCCACCGATAAACCCCACCGGGACAAGGTCAATCAGCCCCAGCATTTT.